This TCR beta chain was captured by sequencing in a study of T-cell reconstitution after alpha-beta-depleted transplantation in children. Germline V CDR1 and CDR2: ENHRY, SYGVKD. The CDR3 is made up of 19 amino acids. V was pared by 3 bases and J by 9 bases, with 18 bases of the junction left unmatched. Unique molecular identifiers featured in how the TCRbeta library was prepared. Each CDR3 protein gets one entry after TCRdb re-called the PCR reads with MiXCR. The data hold about 460,000 distinct CDR3 sequences, with about 10% observed a single time. The study, taken as a whole, reports: As was reported, about two months after transplant, alpha-beta T cells came from several hundred expanded graft clones.

Of note for this clonotype: What it binds is unknown.

This clonotype was obtained from a female patient between 2 and 15 years old who had a stem cell transplant for aplastic anemia, so the T cells may come from the graft donor. This sample comprised PBMCs, mostly from graft donor cells, obtained 180 days after TCRalphabeta/CD19-depleted stem cell transplant. The rearrangement uses TRBV10-3 and TRBJ2-1; 12 bases agree with TRBD2. In DNA, the CDR3 is TGTGCCATCAGTGACCCTAGTCTCGTGACTAGCGGGAGAAGGGGTGAGCAGTTCTTC. As protein: CAISDPSLVTSGRRGEQFF.